This is a list of T cell receptor beta chains from one sample in a study of OX40 agonist ivuxolimab in advanced cancers. Using immunoSEQ multiplex PCR, the repertoire was profiled, and TCRdb retains in-frame clones only, with some absent. The repertoire has under 50,000 clones, over 60% of them found once; the top ten carry approximately 8%. This sample comprised CD4+ or CD8+ T cells sorted from blood, obtained in a trial of the OX40 agonist ivuxolimab. The receptors stem from an adult with an advanced solid tumor such as melanoma, head and neck, liver or kidney cancer. CDR3s include the opening cysteine and the closing phenylalanine or tryptophan. The order of the fields is J gene, clone size, D gene, V gene, CDR3 protein, CDR3 DNA. The D gene is left open where the match is weak. For some rows the clone size is stated as once, few or many, or as a class when expanded; others skip it.

J gene: TRBJ2-3
clone size: -
D gene: TRBD2
V gene: TRBV19
CDR3 protein: CASSALAGVADTQYF
CDR3 DNA: TGTGCCAGTAGTGCCCTAGCGGGAGTGGCAGATACGCAGTATTTT

J gene: TRBJ1-6
clone size: few
D gene: -
V gene: TRBV5-1
CDR3 protein: CASSPRGGSTNSPLHF
CDR3 DNA: TGCGCCAGCAGCCCGCGGGGGGGGAGTACGAATTCACCCCTCCACTTT

J gene: TRBJ1-1
clone size: -
D gene: -
V gene: TRBV19
CDR3 protein: CASSIRQNTEAFF
CDR3 DNA: TGTGCCAGTAGTATAAGGCAGAACACTGAAGCTTTCTTT

J gene: TRBJ2-1
clone size: few
D gene: -
V gene: TRBV4-1
CDR3 protein: CASSQTGLGEQFF
CDR3 DNA: TGCGCCAGCAGCCAAACGGGGCTGGGGGAGCAGTTCTTC

J gene: TRBJ2-7
clone size: -
D gene: TRBD1
V gene: TRBV29-1
CDR3 protein: CSVEAGGGEQYF
CDR3 DNA: TGCAGCGTTGAGGCAGGGGGCGGCGAGCAGTACTTC

J gene: TRBJ2-6
clone size: once
D gene: TRBD1
V gene: TRBV7-2
CDR3 protein: CASSQGDSNSGANVLTF
CDR3 DNA: TGTGCCAGCAGCCAAGGGGACAGCAACTCTGGGGCCAACGTCCTGACTTTC

J gene: TRBJ2-7
clone size: -
D gene: TRBD1
V gene: TRBV10-3
CDR3 protein: CAIMTGGASYEQYF
CDR3 DNA: TGTGCCATCATGACAGGGGGCGCGTCCTACGAGCAGTACTTC

J gene: TRBJ1-3
clone size: -
D gene: TRBD1
V gene: TRBV7-2
CDR3 protein: CASSYQTGVYGNTIYF
CDR3 DNA: TGTGCCAGCAGCTACCAGACAGGGGTCTATGGAAACACCATATATTTT

J gene: TRBJ2-7
clone size: -
D gene: -
V gene: TRBV5-6
CDR3 protein: CASSLVWDRQYF
CDR3 DNA: TGTGCCAGCAGCTTGGTCTGGGATAGGCAGTACTTC

J gene: TRBJ2-2
clone size: -
D gene: -
V gene: TRBV27
CDR3 protein: CASSLYFGAGELFF
CDR3 DNA: -

J gene: TRBJ1-4
clone size: -
D gene: TRBD1
V gene: TRBV19
CDR3 protein: CASSFQQGATNEKLFF
CDR3 DNA: TGTGCCAGTAGTTTCCAACAGGGGGCAACTAATGAAAAACTGTTTTTT

J gene: TRBJ2-1
clone size: -
D gene: -
V gene: TRBV12-2
CDR3 protein: CASRLGPSGRRNEQFF
CDR3 DNA: TGTGCAAGTCGCTTAGGCCCTAGCGGGAGGAGAAATGAGCAGTTCTTC

J gene: TRBJ1-1
clone size: -
D gene: -
V gene: TRBV27
CDR3 protein: CASLHAGANTEAFF
CDR3 DNA: TGTGCCAGCCTTCATGCGGGGGCCAACACTGAAGCTTTCTTT

J gene: TRBJ2-1
clone size: -
D gene: TRBD2
V gene: TRBV5-1
CDR3 protein: CASSWGLAGTYNEQFF
CDR3 DNA: TGCGCCAGCAGCTGGGGACTAGCGGGAACCTACAATGAGCAGTTCTTC

J gene: TRBJ2-2
clone size: -
D gene: -
V gene: TRBV7-8
CDR3 protein: CASSLATTGELFF
CDR3 DNA: TGTGCCAGCAGCTTAGCGACGACCGGGGAGCTGTTTTTT

J gene: TRBJ2-7
clone size: -
D gene: -
V gene: TRBV5-3
CDR3 protein: CARGGAAYEQYF
CDR3 DNA: TGTGCCAGAGGAGGGGCCGCCTACGAGCAGTACTTC

J gene: TRBJ2-5
clone size: -
D gene: TRBD1
V gene: TRBV27
CDR3 protein: CASSYGQGYPSETQYF
CDR3 DNA: TGTGCCAGCAGTTACGGACAGGGATATCCATCGGAGACCCAGTACTTC

J gene: TRBJ1-4
clone size: -
D gene: -
V gene: TRBV19
CDR3 protein: CASRKTADNEKLFF
CDR3 DNA: TGTGCCAGTAGGAAGACAGCGGATAATGAAAAACTGTTTTTT

J gene: TRBJ2-2
clone size: -
D gene: TRBD2
V gene: TRBV2
CDR3 protein: CASSGLAGVGTGELFF
CDR3 DNA: TGTGCCAGCAGTGGACTAGCGGGAGTGGGCACCGGGGAGCTGTTTTTT

J gene: TRBJ1-2
clone size: -
D gene: -
V gene: TRBV28
CDR3 protein: CASSSAESRGYTF
CDR3 DNA: TGTGCCAGCAGTTCGGCAGAGTCTCGTGGCTACACCTTC

J gene: TRBJ1-1
clone size: -
D gene: -
V gene: TRBV30
CDR3 protein: CAWSSPITGHFKAFF
CDR3 DNA: TGTGCCTGGAGTTCCCCGATAACGGGACATTTCAAAGCTTTCTTT

J gene: TRBJ1-5
clone size: few
D gene: -
V gene: TRBV27
CDR3 protein: CASRVGVVSNQPQHF
CDR3 DNA: TGTGCCAGCAGGGTTGGGGTGGTGAGCAATCAGCCCCAGCATTTT

J gene: TRBJ2-1
clone size: -
D gene: TRBD2
V gene: TRBV30
CDR3 protein: CAWSRGLAGDNEQFF
CDR3 DNA: TGTGCCTGGAGCCGGGGACTAGCGGGAGACAATGAGCAGTTCTTC

J gene: TRBJ2-1
clone size: -
D gene: TRBD2
V gene: TRBV2
CDR3 protein: CASSEGRTSGYNEQFF
CDR3 DNA: TGTGCCAGCAGTGAGGGGCGGACTAGCGGATACAATGAGCAGTTCTTC

J gene: TRBJ2-7
clone size: -
D gene: -
V gene: TRBV11-2
CDR3 protein: CASSLAISYEQYF
CDR3 DNA: TGTGCCAGCAGCTTAGCCATCTCATACGAGCAGTACTTC

J gene: TRBJ2-1
clone size: -
D gene: -
V gene: TRBV10-3
CDR3 protein: CAISPGHRLDEQFF
CDR3 DNA: TGTGCCATCAGTCCGGGACATCGTTTGGATGAGCAGTTCTTC

J gene: TRBJ2-1
clone size: -
D gene: TRBD2
V gene: TRBV29-1
CDR3 protein: CSVEGLAGGPQFF
CDR3 DNA: TGCAGCGTTGAGGGACTAGCGGGAGGGCCGCAATTCTTC

J gene: TRBJ1-1
clone size: -
D gene: TRBD1
V gene: TRBV5-1
CDR3 protein: CASTGGQGRIMWTEAFF
CDR3 DNA: TGCGCCAGCACCGGGGGACAGGGGAGAATCATGTGGACTGAAGCTTTCTTT

J gene: TRBJ1-4
clone size: -
D gene: TRBD1
V gene: TRBV2
CDR3 protein: CASRPRQGGREKLFF
CDR3 DNA: TGTGCCAGCAGACCCCGACAGGGCGGTCGTGAAAAACTGTTTTTT

J gene: TRBJ1-6
clone size: -
D gene: TRBD1
V gene: TRBV5-4
CDR3 protein: CASTVGGSGQGISPLHF
CDR3 DNA: TGTGCCAGCACCGTGGGTGGGTCGGGACAGGGAATTTCACCCCTCCACTTT

J gene: TRBJ1-6
clone size: -
D gene: -
V gene: TRBV18
CDR3 protein: CASSPPTRTDLLTLHF
CDR3 DNA: TGTGCCAGCTCACCACCGACCAGGACAGACCTCTTGACCCTCCACTTT

J gene: TRBJ2-4
clone size: -
D gene: TRBD2
V gene: TRBV28
CDR3 protein: CASSFLAENIQYF
CDR3 DNA: TGTGCCAGCAGTTTCCTAGCGGAAAACATTCAGTACTTC

J gene: TRBJ2-7
clone size: -
D gene: TRBD1
V gene: TRBV30
CDR3 protein: CAWNRDRGQYEQYF
CDR3 DNA: TGTGCCTGGAACCGGGACAGGGGGCAGTACGAGCAGTACTTC

J gene: TRBJ2-1
clone size: few
D gene: TRBD2
V gene: TRBV7-6
CDR3 protein: CASSSLGEAGGPNEQFF
CDR3 DNA: TGTGCCAGCAGCTCTTTGGGGGAGGCGGGAGGTCCCAATGAGCAGTTCTTC

J gene: TRBJ2-1
clone size: -
D gene: -
V gene: TRBV5-6
CDR3 protein: CASSLGQYNEQFF
CDR3 DNA: TGTGCCAGCAGCCTCGGGCAGTACAATGAGCAGTTCTTC

J gene: TRBJ2-1
clone size: -
D gene: -
V gene: TRBV7-6
CDR3 protein: CASSRSRGTQFF
CDR3 DNA: TGTGCCAGCAGCCGTTCTCGTGGAACCCAGTTCTTC

J gene: TRBJ2-4
clone size: -
D gene: -
V gene: TRBV21-1
CDR3 protein: CASTTKGNQNIQYF
CDR3 DNA: TGTGCCAGCACCACCAAGGGAAACCAAAACATTCAGTACTTC

J gene: TRBJ2-7
clone size: -
D gene: TRBD2
V gene: TRBV6-5
CDR3 protein: CASSAASGPYEQYF
CDR3 DNA: TGTGCCAGCAGTGCCGCTAGCGGGCCCTACGAGCAGTACTTC

J gene: TRBJ1-6
clone size: few
D gene: -
V gene: TRBV5-4
CDR3 protein: CASSSGQPYNSPLHF
CDR3 DNA: TGTGCCAGCAGCTCCGGACAGCCGTATAATTCACCCCTCCACTTT

J gene: TRBJ2-5
clone size: -
D gene: -
V gene: TRBV5-1
CDR3 protein: CASTDRGNQETQYF
CDR3 DNA: TGCGCCAGCACGGACCGTGGGAACCAAGAGACCCAGTACTTC

J gene: TRBJ1-3
clone size: -
D gene: -
V gene: TRBV5-1
CDR3 protein: CASSLEGSFSGNTIYF
CDR3 DNA: TGCGCCAGCAGCTTGGAGGGGAGTTTCTCTGGAAACACCATATATTTT